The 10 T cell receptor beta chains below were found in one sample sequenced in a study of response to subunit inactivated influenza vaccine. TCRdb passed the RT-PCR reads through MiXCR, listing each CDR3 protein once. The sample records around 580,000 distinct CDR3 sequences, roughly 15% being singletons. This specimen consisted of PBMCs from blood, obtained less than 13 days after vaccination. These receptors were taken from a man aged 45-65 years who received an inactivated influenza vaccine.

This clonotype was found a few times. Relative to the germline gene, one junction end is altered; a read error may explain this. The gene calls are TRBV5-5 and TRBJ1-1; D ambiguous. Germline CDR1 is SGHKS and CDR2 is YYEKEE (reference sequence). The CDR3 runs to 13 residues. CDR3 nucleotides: TGTGCCAGCAGCACACGCCAGGCGGGGTCTCCCGAATTT. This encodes CASSTRQAGSPEF.

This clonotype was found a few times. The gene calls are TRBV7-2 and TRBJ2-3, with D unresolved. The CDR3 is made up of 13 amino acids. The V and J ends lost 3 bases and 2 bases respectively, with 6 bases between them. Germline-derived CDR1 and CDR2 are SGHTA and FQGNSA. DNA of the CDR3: TGTGCCAGCAGCTTGGAGTTCACAGATACGCAGTATTTT. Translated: CASSLEFTDTQYF.

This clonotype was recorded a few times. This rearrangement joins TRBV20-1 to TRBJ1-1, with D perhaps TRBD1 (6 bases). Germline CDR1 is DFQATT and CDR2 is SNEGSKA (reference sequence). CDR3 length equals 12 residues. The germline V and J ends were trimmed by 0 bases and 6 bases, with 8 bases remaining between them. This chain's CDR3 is CSAREGQPEAFF. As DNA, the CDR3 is TGCAGTGCTAGAGAAGGACAGCCTGAAGCTTTCTTT.

The CDR3 is CAWRGQGIYNEQFF. In DNA, the CDR3 is TGTGCCTGGAGAGGACAGGGGATTTACAATGAGCAGTTCTTC. The chain carries TRBV30 and TRBJ2-1, with 9 bases aligning to TRBD1. The CDR3 extends over 14 amino acids. Per germline, CDR1 GTSNPN and CDR2 SVGIG (reference sequence). The V and J ends lost 3 bases and 4 bases, in that order; junction bases with no gene match: 4.

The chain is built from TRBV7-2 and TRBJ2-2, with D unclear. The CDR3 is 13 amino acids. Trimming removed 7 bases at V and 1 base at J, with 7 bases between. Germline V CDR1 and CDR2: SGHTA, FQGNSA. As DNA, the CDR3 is TGTGCCAGCACCGGCGGGAACACCGGGGAGCTGTTTTTT. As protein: CASTGGNTGELFF.

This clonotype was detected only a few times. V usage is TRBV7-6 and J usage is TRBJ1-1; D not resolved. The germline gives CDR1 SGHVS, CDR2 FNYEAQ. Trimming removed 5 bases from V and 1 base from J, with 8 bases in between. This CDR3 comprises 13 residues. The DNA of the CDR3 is TGTGCCAGCAGCGTCACAGAGAACACTGAAGCTTTCTTT. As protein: CASSVTENTEAFF. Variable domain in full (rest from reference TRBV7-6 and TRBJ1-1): GAGVSQSPRYKVTKRGQDVALRCDPISGHVSLYWYRQALGQGPEFLTYFNYEAQQDKSGLPNDRFSAERPEGSISTLTIQRTEQRDSAMYRCASSVTENTEAFFGQGTRLTVV.

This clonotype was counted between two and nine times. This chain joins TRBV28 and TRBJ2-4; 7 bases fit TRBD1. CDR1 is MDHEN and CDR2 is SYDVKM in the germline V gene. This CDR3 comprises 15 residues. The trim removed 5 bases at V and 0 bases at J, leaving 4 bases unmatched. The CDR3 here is CASSEWTGAKNIQYF. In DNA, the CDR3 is TGTGCCAGCAGTGAGTGGACAGGAGCCAAAAACATTCAGTACTTC.

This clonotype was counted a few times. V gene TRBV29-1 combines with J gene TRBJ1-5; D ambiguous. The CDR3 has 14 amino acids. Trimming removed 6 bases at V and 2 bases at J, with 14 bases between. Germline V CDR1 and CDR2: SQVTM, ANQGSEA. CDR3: CSVTDGPGNQPQHF. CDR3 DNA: TGCAGCGTCACAGATGGTCCGGGCAATCAGCCCCAGCATTTT.

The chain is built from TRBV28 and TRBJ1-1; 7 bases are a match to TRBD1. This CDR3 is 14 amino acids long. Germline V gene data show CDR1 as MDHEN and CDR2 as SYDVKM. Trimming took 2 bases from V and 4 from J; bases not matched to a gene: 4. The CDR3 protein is CASSLGRGSTEAFF. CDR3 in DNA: TGTGCCAGCAGTTTAGGCAGGGGGTCCACTGAAGCTTTCTTT.

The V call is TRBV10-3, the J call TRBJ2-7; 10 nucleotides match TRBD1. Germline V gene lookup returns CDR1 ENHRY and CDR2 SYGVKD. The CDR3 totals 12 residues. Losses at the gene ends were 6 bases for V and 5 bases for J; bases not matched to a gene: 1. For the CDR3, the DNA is TGTGCCATCAGGACAGGGGGCAACGAGCAGTACTTC. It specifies CAIRTGGNEQYF.